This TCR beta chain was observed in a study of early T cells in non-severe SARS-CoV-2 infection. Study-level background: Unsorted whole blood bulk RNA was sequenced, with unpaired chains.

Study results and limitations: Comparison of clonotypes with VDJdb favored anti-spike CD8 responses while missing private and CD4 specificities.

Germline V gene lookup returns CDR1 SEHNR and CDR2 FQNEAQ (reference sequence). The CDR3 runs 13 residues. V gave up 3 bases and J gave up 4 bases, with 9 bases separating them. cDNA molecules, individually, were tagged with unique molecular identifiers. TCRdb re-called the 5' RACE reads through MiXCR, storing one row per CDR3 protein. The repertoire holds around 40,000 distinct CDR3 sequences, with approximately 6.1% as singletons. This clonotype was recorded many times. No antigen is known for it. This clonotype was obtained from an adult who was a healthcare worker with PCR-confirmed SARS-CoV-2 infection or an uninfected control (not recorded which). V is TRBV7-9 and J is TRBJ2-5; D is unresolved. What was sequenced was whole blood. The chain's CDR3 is CASSFERGETQYF. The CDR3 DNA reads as TGTGCCAGCAGCTTTGAGCGCGGAGAGACCCAGTACTTC.